A single T cell receptor (beta chain) is shown here with its context. The protocol was immunoSEQ multiplex PCR, while the TCRdb copy is restricted to in-frame clones and leaves out a portion. The sample contains approximately 47,000 clones, roughly 80% of which appear only once. Time point of the sample: pretreatment peripheral blood. The data derive from a study of PD-L1 blockade in urothelial cancer. V gave up 3 bases and J gave up 0 bases; unmatched junction bases: 1. This CDR3 has 13 amino acids. Germline V gene sequence: CDR1 GTSNPN, CDR2 SVGIG (reference sequence). Source: PBMCs, taken around atezolizumab (anti-PD-L1) treatment. The sequence came from a man between 45 and 60 years old with urothelial cancer. V and J are TRBV30 and TRBJ1-1; 7 nucleotides match TRBD1. This CDR3 reads CAWRGQLNTEAFF. CDR3 nucleotides: TGTGCCTGGAGGGGACAGTTGAACACTGAAGCTTTCTTT.